A selection of T cell receptor beta chains follows, all from one sample in a study of blood T cell repertoires in COVID-19. Produced via immunoSEQ multiplex PCR; TCRdb's table is partial and in-frame only. The sample includes about 73,000 clones, approximately 80% seen only once; the top ten take 5.5% to 7.5%. Material for sequencing was peripheral blood. These receptors were taken from a woman aged 55-69 years with acute or convalescent COVID-19. The CDR3 runs from the conserved cysteine through the conserved F or W. D genes are given only for firm matches. Size tells how often a clone was seen (once, few, many) or the class of an expanded clone, and some rows leave it out.

V,length,J,size,D,DNA,CDR3
TRBV18,15,TRBJ1-5,-,TRBD1,TGTGCCAGCTCACCACAGGGGGCGGGCAATCAGCCCCAGCATTTT,CASSPQGAGNQPQHF
TRBV21-1,17,TRBJ1-6,-,-,TGTGCCAGCAGCATAGGGGACAGGGGGCCGGGTAATTCACCCCTCCACTTT,CASSIGDRGPGNSPLHF
TRBV6-1,18,TRBJ2-5,-,TRBD2,TGTGCCAGCAGTGAAGAACTAGCGGGGGGTATAATCCAAGAGACCCAGTACTTC,CASSEELAGGIIQETQYF
TRBV14,15,TRBJ2-5,-,-,TGTGCCAGCAGCCAAGATAGGGGGTTCGGGGAGACCCAGTACTTC,CASSQDRGFGETQYF
TRBV2,15,TRBJ1-3,few,-,TGTGCCAGCAGGGCTAGGACAGATTCTGGAAACACCATATATTTT,CASRARTDSGNTIYF
TRBV6-5,13,TRBJ1-2,-,-,TGTGCCAGCAGATTTCGACAGGTTCATGGCTACACCTTC,CASRFRQVHGYTF
TRBV11-2,14,TRBJ1-6,-,TRBD1,TGTGCCAGCAGCTTGGGACAGGGTAATTCACCCCTCCACTTT,CASSLGQGNSPLHF
TRBV11-2,15,TRBJ2-3,-,-,TGTGCCAGCAGCATACAGGGTCTACCACCAGATACGCAGTATTTT,CASSIQGLPPDTQYF
TRBV11-2,16,TRBJ1-3,-,-,TGTGCCAGCAGCTTAGTCCGGGGTGTATCCGGAAACACCATATATTTT,CASSLVRGVSGNTIYF
TRBV6-5,12,TRBJ1-2,few,TRBD1,TGTGCCAGCCGAACAGGGGAAGGGGGCTACACCTTC,CASRTGEGGYTF
TRBV6-5,14,TRBJ1-1,-,TRBD1,TGTGCCAGCACCCGGACAGGGAGGGTCACTGAAGCTTTCTTT,CASTRTGRVTEAFF
TRBV2,15,TRBJ2-5,-,TRBD2,TGTGCCAGCTTATTAGCGGGGGACCTCCAAGAGACCCAGTACTTC,CASLLAGDLQETQYF
TRBV28,11,TRBJ1-1,-,-,TGTGCCAGCAGTTCTCCTACTGAAGCTTTCTTT,CASSSPTEAFF
TRBV23-1,14,TRBJ2-2,once,TRBD1,TGCGCCAGCAGTCGTAGGACAGGGGGTGGGGAGCTGTTTTTT,CASSRRTGGGELFF
TRBV5-1,14,TRBJ2-2,-,-,TGCGCCAGCAGCCAGAGGTCGGTTGCCGGGGAGCTGTTTTTT,CASSQRSVAGELFF
TRBV4-1,14,TRBJ1-2,once,-,TGCGCCAGCAGCCAAGACCGTTTCCCGGGGGGCTACACCTTC,CASSQDRFPGGYTF
TRBV10-1,15,TRBJ1-1,-,TRBD1,TGCGCCAGCAGTGAGTCTCCAGGGGGGAACACTGAAGCTTTCTTT,CASSESPGGNTEAFF
TRBV6-5,13,TRBJ1-1,-,-,TGTGCCAGCACGAGCCGCATGAACACTGAAGCTTTCTTT,CASTSRMNTEAFF
TRBV5-8,17,TRBJ2-3,-,-,TGTGCCAGCAGTGGTGGGTCTAAGTACAGGGCCACAGATACGCAGTATTTT,CASSGGSKYRATDTQYF
TRBV6-1,16,TRBJ1-5,-,-,TGTGCCAGCAGTGAAGCGGAGGGGCGGGGCAATCAGCCCCAGCATTTT,CASSEAEGRGNQPQHF
TRBV27,14,TRBJ1-2,-,TRBD1,TGTGCCAGCAGTTCCGGGACAGGGGGCTATGGCTACACCTTC,CASSSGTGGYGYTF
TRBV27,14,TRBJ1-5,-,TRBD1,TGTGCCAGCAGTTGGGACAGGGAATCTCAGCCCCAGCATTTT,CASSWDRESQPQHF
TRBV7-2,16,TRBJ1-1,-,TRBD1,TGTGCCAGCAGCTTAGCCGGGACAGTGGGGGCCACTGAAGCTTTCTTT,CASSLAGTVGATEAFF
TRBV9,11,TRBJ1-2,few,-,TGTGCCAGCAGCATGCGGGGTGGCTACACCTTC,CASSMRGGYTF
TRBV5-1,11,TRBJ1-1,few,-,TGCGCCAGCAGCTACGGGGTTGAAGCTTTCTTT,CASSYGVEAFF
TRBV6-5,15,TRBJ2-3,-,-,TGTGCCAGCAGCAGCGACAGTTTCCCCACAGATACGCAGTATTTT,CASSSDSFPTDTQYF
TRBV19,17,TRBJ2-1,-,TRBD2,TGTGCCAGTAGTATAAAGTTGAAGCGGGGGGTCTACAATGAGCAGTTCTTC,CASSIKLKRGVYNEQFF
TRBV11-2,18,TRBJ1-6,-,-,TGTGCCAGCAGCTCCCCCACGGGGTCGAGCCCCTATAATTCACCCCTCCACTTT,CASSSPTGSSPYNSPLHF
TRBV6-1,18,TRBJ1-6,-,-,TGTGCCAGCAGTGAAATGTCCCTTCAGGGCGCCTATAATTCACCCCTCCACTTT,CASSEMSLQGAYNSPLHF
TRBV5-1,14,TRBJ1-2,-,TRBD1,TGCGCCAGCAGCTCCCGGACAGGGAATTATGGCTACACCTTC,CASSSRTGNYGYTF
TRBV10-2,17,TRBJ1-1,-,TRBD1,TGCGCCAGCTATGAATGGTTGACAGGGGGTTATGGCACTGAAGCTTTCTTT,CASYEWLTGGYGTEAFF
TRBV19,14,TRBJ1-5,-,TRBD1,TGTGCCAGTAGTGTAAACAGGGGGAATCAGCCCCAGCATTTT,CASSVNRGNQPQHF
TRBV5-1,14,TRBJ1-2,few,-,TGCGCCAGCAGCTTACAAGCAGGGAGGGAAGGCTACACCTTC,CASSLQAGREGYTF
TRBV5-1,14,TRBJ1-2,-,-,TGCGCCAGCATGCTTGGGAGTGGGCCCTATGGCTACACCTTC,CASMLGSGPYGYTF
TRBV7-9,17,TRBJ2-7,few,TRBD2,TGTGCCAGCAGTCAAGGGACTAGCGGGGATTGGACCTACGAGCAGTACTTC,CASSQGTSGDWTYEQYF
TRBV19,13,TRBJ1-2,-,-,TGTGCCAGTAGTCTCCCGACAGGCTATGGCTACACCTTC,CASSLPTGYGYTF
TRBV6-6,15,TRBJ1-4,-,TRBD1,TGTGCCAGCAGTTACGAGGGACAGACTAATGAAAAACTGTTTTTT,CASSYEGQTNEKLFF
TRBV5-1,15,TRBJ1-1,-,-,TGCGCCAGCAGCTTGAGCGGGAGCATGAACACTGAAGCTTTCTTT,CASSLSGSMNTEAFF
TRBV5-6,14,TRBJ1-6,-,TRBD1,TGTGCCAGCAGGATACAGGGGGCGCGATCACCCCTCCACTTT,CASRIQGARSPLHF
TRBV6-5,13,TRBJ2-1,once,-,TGTGCCAGCAGTTACTCATCCGGGACAGAGCAGTTCTTC,CASSYSSGTEQFF
TRBV7-2,15,TRBJ1-5,-,-,TGTGCCAGCAGCTTAGAGCCTTTTAGCAATCAGCCCCAGCATTTT,CASSLEPFSNQPQHF